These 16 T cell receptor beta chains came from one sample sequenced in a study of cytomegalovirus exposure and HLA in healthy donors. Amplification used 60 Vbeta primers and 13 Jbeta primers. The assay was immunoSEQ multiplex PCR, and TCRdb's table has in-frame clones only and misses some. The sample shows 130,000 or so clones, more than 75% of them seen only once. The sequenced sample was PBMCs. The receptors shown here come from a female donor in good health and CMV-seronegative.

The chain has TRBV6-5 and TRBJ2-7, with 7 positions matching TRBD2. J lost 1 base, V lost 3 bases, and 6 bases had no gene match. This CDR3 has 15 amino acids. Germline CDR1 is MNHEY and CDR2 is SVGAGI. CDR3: CASSYGPSGSYEQYF. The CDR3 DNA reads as TGTGCCAGCAGTTATGGTCCTAGCGGATCCTACGAGCAGTACTTC.

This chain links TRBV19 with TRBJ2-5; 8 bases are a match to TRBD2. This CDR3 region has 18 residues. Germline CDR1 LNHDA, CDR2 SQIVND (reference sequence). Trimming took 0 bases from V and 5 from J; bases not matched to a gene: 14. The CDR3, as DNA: TGTGCCAGTAGTATAGACGCCGGAGGGGCGGGAGGCGGGGAGACCCAGTACTTC. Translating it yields CASSIDAGGAGGGETQYF.

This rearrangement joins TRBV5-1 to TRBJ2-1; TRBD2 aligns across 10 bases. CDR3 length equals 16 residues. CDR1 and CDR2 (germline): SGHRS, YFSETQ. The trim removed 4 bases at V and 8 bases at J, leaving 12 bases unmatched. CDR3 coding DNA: TGCGCCAGCAGCCCTACAGGAACCAGCGGGGGGGATGAGCAGTTCTTC. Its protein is CASSPTGTSGGDEQFF.

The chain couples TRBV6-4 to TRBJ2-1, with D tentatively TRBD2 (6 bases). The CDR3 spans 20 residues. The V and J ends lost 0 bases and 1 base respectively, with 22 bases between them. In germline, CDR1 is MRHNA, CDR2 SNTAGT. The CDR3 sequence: CASSDSMGPITRESYNEQFF. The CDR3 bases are TGTGCCAGCAGTGACTCGATGGGACCAATTACGCGGGAATCCTACAATGAGCAGTTCTTC.

The chain's CDR3 is CASSLAEAGGTDTQYF. Here the CDR3 DNA reads TGCGCCAGCAGCTTGGCCGAAGCGGGGGGCACAGATACGCAGTATTTT. The V call is TRBV5-1, the J call TRBJ2-3; 8 nucleotides line up with TRBD2. The V segment lost 0 bases and the J segment 1 base; nucleotides outside the gene matches: 4. Germline assignment: CDR1 SGHRS and CDR2 YFSETQ. The CDR3 length is 16 residues.

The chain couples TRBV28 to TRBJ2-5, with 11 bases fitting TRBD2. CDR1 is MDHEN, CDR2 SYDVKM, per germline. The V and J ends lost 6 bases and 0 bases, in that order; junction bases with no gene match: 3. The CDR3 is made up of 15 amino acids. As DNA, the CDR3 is TGTGCCAGCAGCCCGGGACTAGCGGACCAAGAGACCCAGTACTTC. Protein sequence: CASSPGLADQETQYF.

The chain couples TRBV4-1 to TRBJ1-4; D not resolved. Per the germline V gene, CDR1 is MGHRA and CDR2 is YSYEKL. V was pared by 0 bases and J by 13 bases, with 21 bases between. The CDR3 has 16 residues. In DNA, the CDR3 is TGCGCCAGCAGCCAAGATGCGGACGGCCACTCCCGGGGACTGTTTTTT. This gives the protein CASSQDADGHSRGLFF.

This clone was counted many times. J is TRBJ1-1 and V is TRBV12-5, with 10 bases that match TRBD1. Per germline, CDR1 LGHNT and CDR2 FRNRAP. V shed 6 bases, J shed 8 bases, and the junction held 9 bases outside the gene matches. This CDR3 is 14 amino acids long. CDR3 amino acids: CASGGTGAPREAFF. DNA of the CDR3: TGTGCTAGTGGAGGGACAGGGGCACCGAGAGAAGCTTTCTTT.

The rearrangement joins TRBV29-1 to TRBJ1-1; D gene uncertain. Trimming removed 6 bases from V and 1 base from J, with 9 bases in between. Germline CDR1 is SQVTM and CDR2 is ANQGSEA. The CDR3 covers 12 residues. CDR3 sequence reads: CSVRTENTEAFF. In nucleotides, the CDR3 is TGCAGCGTCCGAACAGAGAACACTGAAGCTTTCTTT.

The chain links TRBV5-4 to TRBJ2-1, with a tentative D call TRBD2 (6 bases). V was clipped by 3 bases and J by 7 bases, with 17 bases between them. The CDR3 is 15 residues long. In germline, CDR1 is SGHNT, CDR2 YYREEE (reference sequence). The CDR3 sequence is CASSSTRLTRNEQFF. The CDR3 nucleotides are TGTGCCAGCAGCTCGACTAGGCTTACTAGGAATGAGCAGTTCTTC. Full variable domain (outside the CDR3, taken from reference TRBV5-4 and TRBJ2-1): ETGVTQSPTHLIKTRGQQVTLRCSSQSGHNTVSWYQQALGQGPQFIFQYYREEENGRGNFPPRFSGLQFPNYSSELNVNALELDDSALYLCASSSTRLTRNEQFFGPGTRLTVL.

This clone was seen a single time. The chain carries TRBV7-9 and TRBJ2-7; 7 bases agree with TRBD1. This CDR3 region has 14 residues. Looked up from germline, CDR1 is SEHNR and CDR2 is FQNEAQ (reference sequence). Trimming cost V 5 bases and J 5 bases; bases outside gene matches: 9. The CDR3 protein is CASSPRQGMDEQYF. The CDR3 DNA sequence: TGTGCCAGCAGCCCCCGACAGGGAATGGACGAGCAGTACTTC.

In DNA, the CDR3 is TGTGCCAGCAGTCCGACAGGGGCCTATGGCTACACCTTC. It translates to CASSPTGAYGYTF. The genes are TRBV6-6 and TRBJ1-2; TRBD1 matches at 8 bases. Germline CDR1 reads MNHNY; CDR2 reads SVGAGI (reference sequence). CDR3 length: 13 amino acids. V lost 5 bases, J lost 4 bases, and 3 bases stayed unmatched.

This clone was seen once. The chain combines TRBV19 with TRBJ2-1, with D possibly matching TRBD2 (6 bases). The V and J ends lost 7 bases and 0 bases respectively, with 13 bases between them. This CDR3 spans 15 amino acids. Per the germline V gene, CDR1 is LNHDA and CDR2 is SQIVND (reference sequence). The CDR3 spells CASTLRGSSYNEQFF. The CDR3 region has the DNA TGTGCCAGTACCCTTCGGGGGTCCTCCTACAATGAGCAGTTCTTC. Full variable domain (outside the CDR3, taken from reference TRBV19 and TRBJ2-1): DGGITQSPKYLFRKEGQNVTLSCEQNLNHDAMYWYRQDPGQGLRLIYYSQIVNDFQKGDIAEGYSVSREKKESFPLTVTSAQKNPTAFYLCASTLRGSSYNEQFFGPGTRLTVL.

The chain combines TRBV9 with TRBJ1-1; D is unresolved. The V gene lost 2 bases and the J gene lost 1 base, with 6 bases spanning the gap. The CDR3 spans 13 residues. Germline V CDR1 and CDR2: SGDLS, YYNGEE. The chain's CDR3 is CASSVAGNTEAFF. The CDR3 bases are TGTGCCAGCAGCGTGGCAGGGAACACTGAAGCTTTCTTT.

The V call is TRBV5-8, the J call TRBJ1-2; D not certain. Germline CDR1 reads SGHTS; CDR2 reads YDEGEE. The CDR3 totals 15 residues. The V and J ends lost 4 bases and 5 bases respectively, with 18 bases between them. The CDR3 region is CASSPPRGGLYGYTF. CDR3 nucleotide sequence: TGTGCCAGCAGCCCCCCGCGGGGAGGGTTGTATGGCTACACCTTC. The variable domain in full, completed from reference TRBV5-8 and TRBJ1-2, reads EAGVTQSPTHLIKTRGQQATLRCSPISGHTSVYWYQQALGLGLQFLLWYDEGEERNRGNFPPRFSGRQFPNYSSELNVNALELEDSALYLCASSPPRGGLYGYTFGSGTRLTVV.

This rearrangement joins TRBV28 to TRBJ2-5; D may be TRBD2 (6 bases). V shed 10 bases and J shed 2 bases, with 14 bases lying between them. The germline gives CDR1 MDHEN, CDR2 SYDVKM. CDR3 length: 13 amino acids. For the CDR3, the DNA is TGTGCCACCGAGCGGGCCTTACAAGAGACCCAGTACTTC. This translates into CATERALQETQYF.